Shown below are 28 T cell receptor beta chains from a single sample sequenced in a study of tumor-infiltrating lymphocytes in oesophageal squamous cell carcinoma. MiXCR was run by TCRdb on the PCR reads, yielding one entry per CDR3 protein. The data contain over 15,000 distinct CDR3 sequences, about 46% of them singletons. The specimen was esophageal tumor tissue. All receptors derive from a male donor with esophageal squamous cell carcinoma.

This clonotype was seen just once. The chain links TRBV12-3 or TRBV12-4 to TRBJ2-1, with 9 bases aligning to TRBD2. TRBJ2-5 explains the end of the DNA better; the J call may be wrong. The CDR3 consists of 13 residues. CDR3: CASSLAGRETQYF. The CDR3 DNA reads TGTGCCAGCAGCCTAGCGGGAAGAGAGACCCAGTACTTC.

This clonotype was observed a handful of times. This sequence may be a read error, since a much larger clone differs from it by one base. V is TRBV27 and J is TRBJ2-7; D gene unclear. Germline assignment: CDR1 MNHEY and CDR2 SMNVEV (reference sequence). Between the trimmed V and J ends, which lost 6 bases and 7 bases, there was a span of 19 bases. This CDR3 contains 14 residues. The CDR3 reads CASRVGPSNNEQYF. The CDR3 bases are TGTGCCAGCAGAGTTGGGCCAAGTAACAATGAGCAGTACTTC.

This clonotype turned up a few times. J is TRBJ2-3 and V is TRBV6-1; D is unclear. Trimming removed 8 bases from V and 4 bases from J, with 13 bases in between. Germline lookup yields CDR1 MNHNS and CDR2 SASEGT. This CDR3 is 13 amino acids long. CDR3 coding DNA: TGTGCCAGCGGATCCCTAGTTGCAGATACGCAGTATTTT. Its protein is CASGSLVADTQYF.

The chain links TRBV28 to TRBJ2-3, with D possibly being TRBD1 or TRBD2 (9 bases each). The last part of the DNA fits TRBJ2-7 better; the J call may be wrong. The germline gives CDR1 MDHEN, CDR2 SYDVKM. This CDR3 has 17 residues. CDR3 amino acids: CASYTGGKAGGRYEQYF. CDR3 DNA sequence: TGTGCCAGCTACACAGGGGGCAAAGCGGGAGGAAGATACGAGCAGTACTTC.

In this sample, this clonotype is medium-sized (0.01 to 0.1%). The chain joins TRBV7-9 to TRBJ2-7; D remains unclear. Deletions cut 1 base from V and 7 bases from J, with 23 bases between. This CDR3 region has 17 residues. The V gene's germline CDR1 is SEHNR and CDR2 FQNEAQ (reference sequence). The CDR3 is CASSLGPNSAVNDEQYF. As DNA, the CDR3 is TGTGCCAGCAGCTTAGGCCCAAACAGTGCGGTGAACGATGAGCAGTACTTC.

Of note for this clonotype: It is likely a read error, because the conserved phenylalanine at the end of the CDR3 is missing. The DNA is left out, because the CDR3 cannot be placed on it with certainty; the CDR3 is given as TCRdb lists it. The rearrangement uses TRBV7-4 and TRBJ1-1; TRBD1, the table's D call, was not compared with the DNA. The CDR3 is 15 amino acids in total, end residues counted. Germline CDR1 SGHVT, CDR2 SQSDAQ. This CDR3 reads CASSLGPGSSYKQYS.

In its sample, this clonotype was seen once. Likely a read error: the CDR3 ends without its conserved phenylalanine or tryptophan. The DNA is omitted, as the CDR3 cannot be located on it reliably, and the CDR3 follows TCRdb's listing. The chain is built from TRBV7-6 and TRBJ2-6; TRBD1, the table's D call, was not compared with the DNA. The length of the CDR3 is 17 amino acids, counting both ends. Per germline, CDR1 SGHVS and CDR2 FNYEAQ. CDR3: CASSLVLGSYNEQFFGA.

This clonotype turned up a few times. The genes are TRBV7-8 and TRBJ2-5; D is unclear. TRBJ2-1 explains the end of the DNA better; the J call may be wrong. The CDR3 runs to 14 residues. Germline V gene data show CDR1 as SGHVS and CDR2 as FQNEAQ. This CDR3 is CASSLTDNYNEQFF. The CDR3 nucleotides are TGTGCCAGCAGCTTAACCGACAACTACAATGAGCAGTTCTTC.

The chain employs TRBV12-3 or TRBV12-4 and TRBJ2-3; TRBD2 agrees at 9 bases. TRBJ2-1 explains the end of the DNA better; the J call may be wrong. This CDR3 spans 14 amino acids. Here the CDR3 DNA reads TGTGCCAGCAGCCGACTAGCGGACTACAATGAGCAGTTCTTC. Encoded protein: CASSRLADYNEQFF.

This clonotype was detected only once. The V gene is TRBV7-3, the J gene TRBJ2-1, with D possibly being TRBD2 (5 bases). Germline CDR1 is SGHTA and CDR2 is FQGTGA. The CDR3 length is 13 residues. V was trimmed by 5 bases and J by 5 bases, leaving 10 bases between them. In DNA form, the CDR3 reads TGTGCCAGCAGCCAAGGGAGCCACAATGAGCAGTTCTTC. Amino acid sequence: CASSQGSHNEQFF. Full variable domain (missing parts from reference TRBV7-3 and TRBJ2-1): GAGVSQTPSNKVTEKGKYVELRCDPISGHTALYWYRQSLGQGPEFLIYFQGTGAADDSGLPNDRFFAVRPEGSVSTLKIQRTERGDSAVYLCASSQGSHNEQFFGPGTRLTVL.

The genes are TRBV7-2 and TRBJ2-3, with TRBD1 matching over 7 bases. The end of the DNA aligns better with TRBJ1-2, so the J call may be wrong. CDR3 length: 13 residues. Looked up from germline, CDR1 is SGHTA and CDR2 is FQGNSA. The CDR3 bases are TGTGCCAGCAGCTTCGGGACAGACTATGGCTACACCTTC. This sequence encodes CASSFGTDYGYTF.

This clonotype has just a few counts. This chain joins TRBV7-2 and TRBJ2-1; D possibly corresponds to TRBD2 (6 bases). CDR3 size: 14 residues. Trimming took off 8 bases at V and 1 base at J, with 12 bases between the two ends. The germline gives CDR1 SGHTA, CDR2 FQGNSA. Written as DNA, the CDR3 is TGTGCCAGCTCCCGGGAGATTTCCTACAATGAGCAGTTCTTC. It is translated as CASSREISYNEQFF.

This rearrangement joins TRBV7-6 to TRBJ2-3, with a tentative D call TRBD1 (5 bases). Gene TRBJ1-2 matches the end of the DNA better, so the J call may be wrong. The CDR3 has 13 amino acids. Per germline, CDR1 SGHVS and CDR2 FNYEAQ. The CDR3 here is CASSLQGMGGYTF. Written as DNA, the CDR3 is TGTGCCAGCAGCTTACAGGGTATGGGCGGCTACACCTTC.

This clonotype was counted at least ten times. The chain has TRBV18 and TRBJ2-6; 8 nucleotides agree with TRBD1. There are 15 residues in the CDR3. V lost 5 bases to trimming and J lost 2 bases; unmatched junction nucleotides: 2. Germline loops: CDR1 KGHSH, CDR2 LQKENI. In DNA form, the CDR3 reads TGTGCCAGCTCAGTGGACAGGGCTGGGGCCAACGTCCTGACTTTC. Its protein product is CASSVDRAGANVLTF. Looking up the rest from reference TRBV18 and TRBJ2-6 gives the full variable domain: NAGVMQNPRHLVRRRGQEARLRCSPMKGHSHVYWYRQLPEEGLKFMVYLQKENIIDESGMPKERFSAEFPKEGPSILRIQQVVRGDSAAYFCASSVDRAGANVLTFGAGSRLTVL.

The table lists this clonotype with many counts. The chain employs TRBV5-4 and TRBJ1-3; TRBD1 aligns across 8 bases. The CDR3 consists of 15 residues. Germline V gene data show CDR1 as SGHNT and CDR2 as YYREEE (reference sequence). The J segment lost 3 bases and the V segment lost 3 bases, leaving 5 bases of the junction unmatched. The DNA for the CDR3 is TGTGCCAGCAGCTGGGACGGACAGGGTGGAAACACCATATATTTT. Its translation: CASSWDGQGGNTIYF.

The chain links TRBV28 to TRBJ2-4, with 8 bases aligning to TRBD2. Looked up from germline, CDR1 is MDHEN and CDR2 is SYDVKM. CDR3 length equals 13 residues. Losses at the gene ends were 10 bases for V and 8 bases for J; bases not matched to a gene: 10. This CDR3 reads CATQRSGSDIQYF. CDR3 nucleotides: TGTGCCACCCAGAGGAGCGGGAGTGACATTCAGTACTTC.

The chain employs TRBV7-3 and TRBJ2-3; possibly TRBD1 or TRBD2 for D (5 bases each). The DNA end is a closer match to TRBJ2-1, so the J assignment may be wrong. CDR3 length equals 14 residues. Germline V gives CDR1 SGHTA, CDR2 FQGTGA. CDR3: CASSARDGYNEQFF. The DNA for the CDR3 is TGTGCCAGCAGCGCCCGGGACGGGTACAATGAGCAGTTCTTC.

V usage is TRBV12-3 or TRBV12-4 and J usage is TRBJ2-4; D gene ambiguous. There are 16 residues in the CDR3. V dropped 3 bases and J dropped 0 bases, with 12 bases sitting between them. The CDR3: CASSFRGTLAKNIQYF. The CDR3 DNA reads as TGTGCCAGCAGTTTTCGCGGAACACTAGCCAAAAACATTCAGTACTTC.

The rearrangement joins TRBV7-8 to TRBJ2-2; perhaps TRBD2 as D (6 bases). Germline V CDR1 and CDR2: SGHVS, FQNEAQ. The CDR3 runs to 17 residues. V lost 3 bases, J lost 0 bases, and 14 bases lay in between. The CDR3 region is CASSFYSGTSNTGELFF. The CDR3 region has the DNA TGTGCCAGCAGCTTCTACTCCGGGACTTCGAACACCGGGGAGCTGTTTTTT. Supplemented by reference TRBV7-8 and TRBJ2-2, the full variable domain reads GAGVSQSPRYKVAKRGQDVALRCDPISGHVSLFWYQQALGQGPEFLTYFQNEAQLDKSGLPSDRFFAERPEGSVSTLKIQRTQQEDSAVYLCASSFYSGTSNTGELFFGEGSRLTVL.

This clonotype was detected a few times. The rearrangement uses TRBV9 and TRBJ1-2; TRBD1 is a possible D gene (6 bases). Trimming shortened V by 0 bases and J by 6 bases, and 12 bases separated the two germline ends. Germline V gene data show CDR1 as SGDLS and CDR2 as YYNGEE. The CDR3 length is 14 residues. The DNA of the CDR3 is TGTGCCAGCAGCGTAGGAGGAGGGGGACATGGCTACACCTTC. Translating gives CASSVGGGGHGYTF.

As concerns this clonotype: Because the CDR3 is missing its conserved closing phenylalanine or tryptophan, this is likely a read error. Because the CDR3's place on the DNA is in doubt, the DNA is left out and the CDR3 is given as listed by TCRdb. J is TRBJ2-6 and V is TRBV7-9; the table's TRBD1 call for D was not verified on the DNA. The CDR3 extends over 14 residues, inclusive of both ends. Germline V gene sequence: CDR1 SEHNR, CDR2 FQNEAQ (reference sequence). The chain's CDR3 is CASSDWGGEQFFGA.

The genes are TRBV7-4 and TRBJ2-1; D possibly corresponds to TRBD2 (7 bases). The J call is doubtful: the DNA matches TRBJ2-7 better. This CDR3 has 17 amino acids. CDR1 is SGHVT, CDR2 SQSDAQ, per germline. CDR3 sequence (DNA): TGTGCCAGCAGCTTAGAAACCGGGGGGCGTAGATACAATGAGCAGTACTTC. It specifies CASSLETGGRRYNEQYF.

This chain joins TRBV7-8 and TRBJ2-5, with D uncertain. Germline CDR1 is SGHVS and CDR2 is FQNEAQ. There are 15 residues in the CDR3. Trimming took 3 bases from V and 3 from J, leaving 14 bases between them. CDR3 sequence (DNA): TGTGCCAGCAGCTTCGGGCTCAACCTTGAAGAGACCCAGTACTTC. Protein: CASSFGLNLEETQYF.

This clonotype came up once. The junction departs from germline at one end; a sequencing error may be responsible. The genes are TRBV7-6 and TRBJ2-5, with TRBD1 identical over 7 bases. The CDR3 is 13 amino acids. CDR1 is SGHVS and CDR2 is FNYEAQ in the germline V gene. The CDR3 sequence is CASSSDRNNEQYF. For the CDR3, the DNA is TGTGCTAGCAGCTCGGACAGGAACAATGAGCAGTACTTC.

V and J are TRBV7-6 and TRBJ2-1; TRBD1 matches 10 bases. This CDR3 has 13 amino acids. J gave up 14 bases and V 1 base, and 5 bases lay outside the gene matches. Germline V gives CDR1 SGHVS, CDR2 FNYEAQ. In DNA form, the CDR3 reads TGTGCCAGCAGCTTAGACCGGGACAGGGGTGAGTTCTTC. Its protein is CASSLDRDRGEFF.

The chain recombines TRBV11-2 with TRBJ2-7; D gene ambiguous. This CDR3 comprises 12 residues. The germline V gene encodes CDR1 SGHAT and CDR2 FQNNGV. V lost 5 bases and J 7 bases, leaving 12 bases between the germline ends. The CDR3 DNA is TGTGCCAGCAGCCCCCCGGACCCTGAGCAGTACTTC. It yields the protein CASSPPDPEQYF.

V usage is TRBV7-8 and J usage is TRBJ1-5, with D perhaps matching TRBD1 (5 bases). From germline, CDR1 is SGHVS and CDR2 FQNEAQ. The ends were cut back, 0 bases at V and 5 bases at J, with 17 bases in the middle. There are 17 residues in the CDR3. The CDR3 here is CASSLAVQGTSDQPQHF. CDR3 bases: TGTGCCAGCAGCTTAGCGGTCCAGGGAACCTCCGATCAGCCCCAGCATTTT. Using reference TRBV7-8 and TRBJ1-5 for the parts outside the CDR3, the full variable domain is GAGVSQSPRYKVAKRGQDVALRCDPISGHVSLFWYQQALGQGPEFLTYFQNEAQLDKSGLPSDRFFAERPEGSVSTLKIQRTQQEDSAVYLCASSLAVQGTSDQPQHFGDGTRLSIL.

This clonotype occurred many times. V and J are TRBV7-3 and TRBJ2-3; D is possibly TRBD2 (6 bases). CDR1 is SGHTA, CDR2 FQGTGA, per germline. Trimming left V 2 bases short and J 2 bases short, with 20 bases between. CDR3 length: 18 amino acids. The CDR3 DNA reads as TGTGCCAGCAGCTTAGAGTCGGGAGTGGGGCACGCCACAGATACGCAGTATTTT. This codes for CASSLESGVGHATDTQYF.